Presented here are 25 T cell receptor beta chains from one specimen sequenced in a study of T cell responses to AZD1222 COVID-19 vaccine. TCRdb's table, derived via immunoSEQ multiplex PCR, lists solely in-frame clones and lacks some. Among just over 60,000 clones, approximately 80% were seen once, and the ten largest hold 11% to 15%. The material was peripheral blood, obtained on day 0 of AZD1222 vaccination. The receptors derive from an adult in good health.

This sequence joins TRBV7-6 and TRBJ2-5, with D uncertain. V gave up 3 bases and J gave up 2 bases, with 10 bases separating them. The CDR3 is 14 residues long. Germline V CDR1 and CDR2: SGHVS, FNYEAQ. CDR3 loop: CASSLGWAQETQYF. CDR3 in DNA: TGTGCCAGCAGCTTGGGCTGGGCTCAAGAGACCCAGTACTTC. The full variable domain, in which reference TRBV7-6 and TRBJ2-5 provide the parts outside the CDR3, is GAGVSQSPRYKVTKRGQDVALRCDPISGHVSLYWYRQALGQGPEFLTYFNYEAQQDKSGLPNDRFSAERPEGSISTLTIQRTEQRDSAMYRCASSLGWAQETQYFGPGTRLLVL.

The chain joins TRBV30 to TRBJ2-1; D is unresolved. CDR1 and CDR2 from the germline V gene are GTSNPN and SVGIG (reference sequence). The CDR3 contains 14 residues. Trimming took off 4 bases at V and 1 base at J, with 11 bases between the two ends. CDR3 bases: TGTGCCTGGAACCCTGTGGCTTCCTACAATGAGCAGTTCTTC. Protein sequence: CAWNPVASYNEQFF.

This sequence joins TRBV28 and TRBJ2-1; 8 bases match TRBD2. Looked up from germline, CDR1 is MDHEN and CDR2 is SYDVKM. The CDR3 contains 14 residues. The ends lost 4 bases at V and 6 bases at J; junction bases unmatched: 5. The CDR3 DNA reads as TGTGCCAGCAGTTCCGGACTAGCCTCCAATGAGCAGTTCTTC. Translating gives CASSSGLASNEQFF. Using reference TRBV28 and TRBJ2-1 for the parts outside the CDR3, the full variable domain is DVKVTQSSRYLVKRTGEKVFLECVQDMDHENMFWYRQDPGLGLRLIYFSYDVKMKEKGDIPEGYSVSREKKERFSLILESASTNQTSMYLCASSSGLASNEQFFGPGTRLTVL.

In DNA, the CDR3 is TGTGCCAGTTGGGGTTGGGCGGGGGCCGGCACTGAAGCTTTCTTT. Amino acids: CASWGWAGAGTEAFF. The chain joins TRBV19 to TRBJ1-1; a possible D gene is TRBD1 (6 bases). Germline V gives CDR1 LNHDA, CDR2 SQIVND (reference sequence). Trimming cost V 8 bases and J 4 bases, with 20 bases left between them. This CDR3 is 15 amino acids long.

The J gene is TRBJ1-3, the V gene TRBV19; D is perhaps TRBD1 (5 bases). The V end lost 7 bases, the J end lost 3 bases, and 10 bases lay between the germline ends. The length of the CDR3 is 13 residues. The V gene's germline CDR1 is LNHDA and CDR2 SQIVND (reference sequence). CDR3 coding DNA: TGTGCCAGTACCGACAGCCTTGGAAACACCATATATTTT. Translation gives CASTDSLGNTIYF.

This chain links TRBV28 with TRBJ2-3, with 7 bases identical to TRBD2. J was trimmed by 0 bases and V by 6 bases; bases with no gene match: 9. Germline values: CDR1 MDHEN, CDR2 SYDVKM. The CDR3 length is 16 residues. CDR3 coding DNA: TGTGCCAGCAGACCCCGAGCGGGGCTAAGCACAGATACGCAGTATTTT. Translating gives CASRPRAGLSTDTQYF.

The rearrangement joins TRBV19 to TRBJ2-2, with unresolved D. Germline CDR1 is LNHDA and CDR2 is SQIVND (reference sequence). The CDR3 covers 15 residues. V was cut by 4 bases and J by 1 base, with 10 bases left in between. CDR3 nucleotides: TGTGCCAGTAGTACTCGGACGGTGAACACCGGGGAGCTGTTTTTT. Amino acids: CASSTRTVNTGELFF.

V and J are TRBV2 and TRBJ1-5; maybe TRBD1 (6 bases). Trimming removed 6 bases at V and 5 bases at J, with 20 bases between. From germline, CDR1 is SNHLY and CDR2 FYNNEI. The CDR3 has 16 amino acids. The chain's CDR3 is CASRLEAGAIDQPQHF. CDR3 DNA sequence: TGTGCCAGCAGGTTGGAGGCAGGGGCGATCGATCAGCCCCAGCATTTT.

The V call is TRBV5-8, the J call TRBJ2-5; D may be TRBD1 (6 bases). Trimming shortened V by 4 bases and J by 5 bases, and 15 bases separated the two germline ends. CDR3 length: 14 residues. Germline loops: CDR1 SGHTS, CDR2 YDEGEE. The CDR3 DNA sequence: TGTGCCAGCAGCCAAAACCAGGGGCTGGAGACCCAGTACTTC. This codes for CASSQNQGLETQYF.

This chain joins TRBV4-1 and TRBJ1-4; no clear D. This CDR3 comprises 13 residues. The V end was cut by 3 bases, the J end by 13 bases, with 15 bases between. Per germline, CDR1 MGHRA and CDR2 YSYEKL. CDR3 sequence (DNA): TGCGCCAGCAGCCATCTGGGCGACAACGGACTGTTTTTT. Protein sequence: CASSHLGDNGLFF.

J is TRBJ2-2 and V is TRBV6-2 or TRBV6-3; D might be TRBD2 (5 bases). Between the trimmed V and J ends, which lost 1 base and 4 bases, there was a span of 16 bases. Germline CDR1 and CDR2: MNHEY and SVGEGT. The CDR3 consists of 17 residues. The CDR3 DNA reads TGTGCCAGCAGTTACTTGTCCCTAGCCGCGGGCACCGGGGAGCTGTTTTTT. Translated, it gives CASSYLSLAAGTGELFF.

CDR3 region: CASSLSRPTDTQYF. The CDR3 DNA follows: TGTGCCAGCAGCTTGAGCAGACCCACAGATACGCAGTATTTT. J is TRBJ2-3 and V is TRBV7-9; D is undetermined. Deletions cut 3 bases from V and 2 bases from J, with 9 bases between. Germline V lookup: CDR1 SEHNR, CDR2 FQNEAQ (reference sequence). The CDR3 is 14 amino acids.

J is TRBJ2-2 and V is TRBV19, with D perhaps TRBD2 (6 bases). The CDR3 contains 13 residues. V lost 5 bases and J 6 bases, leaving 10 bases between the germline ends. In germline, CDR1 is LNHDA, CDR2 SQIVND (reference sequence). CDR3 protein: CASSPPGAGELFF. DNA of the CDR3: TGTGCCAGTAGTCCCCCGGGGGCCGGGGAGCTGTTTTTT.

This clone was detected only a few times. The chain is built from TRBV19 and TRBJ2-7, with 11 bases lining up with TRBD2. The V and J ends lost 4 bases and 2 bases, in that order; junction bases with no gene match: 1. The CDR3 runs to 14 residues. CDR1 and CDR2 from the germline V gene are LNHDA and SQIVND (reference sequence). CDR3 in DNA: TGTGCCAGTAGTAGACTAGCGGGGACCTACGAGCAGTACTTC. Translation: CASSRLAGTYEQYF.

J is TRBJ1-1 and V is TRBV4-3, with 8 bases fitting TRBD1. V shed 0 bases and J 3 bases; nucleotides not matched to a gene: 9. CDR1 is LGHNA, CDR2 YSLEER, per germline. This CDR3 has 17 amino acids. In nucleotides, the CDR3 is TGCGCCAGCAGCCAAGACCCGGATGGACAGGGTCACACTGAAGCTTTCTTT. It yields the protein CASSQDPDGQGHTEAFF.

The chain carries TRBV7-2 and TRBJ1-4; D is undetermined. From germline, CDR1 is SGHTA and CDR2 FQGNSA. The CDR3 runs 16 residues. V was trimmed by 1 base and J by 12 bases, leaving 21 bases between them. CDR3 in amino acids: CASSLGPGIGSVELFF. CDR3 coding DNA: TGTGCCAGCAGCTTAGGCCCGGGGATCGGAAGCGTCGAACTGTTTTTT.

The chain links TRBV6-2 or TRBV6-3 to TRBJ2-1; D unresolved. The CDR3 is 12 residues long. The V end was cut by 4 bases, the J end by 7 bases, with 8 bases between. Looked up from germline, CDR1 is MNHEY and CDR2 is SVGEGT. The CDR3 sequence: CASSFSENEQFF. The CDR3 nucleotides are TGTGCCAGCAGTTTTTCGGAGAATGAGCAGTTCTTC.

The CDR3 sequence: CASSLDIDTEAFF. The CDR3 nucleotides read TGTGCCAGCAGTCTGGACATCGACACTGAAGCTTTCTTT. The chain carries TRBV7-2 and TRBJ1-1, with D possibly TRBD1 on 5 matching bases. The V and J ends lost 6 bases and 3 bases respectively, with 11 bases between them. The CDR3 consists of 13 residues. CDR1 and CDR2 from the germline V gene are SGHTA and FQGNSA.

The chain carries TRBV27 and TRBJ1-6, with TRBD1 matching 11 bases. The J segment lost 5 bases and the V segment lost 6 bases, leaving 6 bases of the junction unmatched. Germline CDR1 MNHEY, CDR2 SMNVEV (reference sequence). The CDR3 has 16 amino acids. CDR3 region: CASSPRDRGNNSPLHF. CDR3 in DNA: TGTGCCAGCAGCCCCAGGGACAGGGGGAATAATTCACCCCTCCACTTT.

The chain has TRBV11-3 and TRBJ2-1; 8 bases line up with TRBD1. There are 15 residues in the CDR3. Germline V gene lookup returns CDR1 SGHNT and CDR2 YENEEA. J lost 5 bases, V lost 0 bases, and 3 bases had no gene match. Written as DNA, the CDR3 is TGTGCCAGCAGCTTAGAATACAGGGGGGACAATGAGCAGTTCTTC. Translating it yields CASSLEYRGDNEQFF.

DNA of the CDR3: TGCGCCAGCAGCCAAGGATACTTTAGCTCCTACGAGCAGTACTTC. Amino acid sequence: CASSQGYFSSYEQYF. The J gene is TRBJ2-7, the V gene TRBV4-3; no reliable D call. This CDR3 has 15 residues. V was trimmed by 1 base and J by 0 bases, leaving 10 bases between them. The germline V gene encodes CDR1 LGHNA and CDR2 YSLEER.

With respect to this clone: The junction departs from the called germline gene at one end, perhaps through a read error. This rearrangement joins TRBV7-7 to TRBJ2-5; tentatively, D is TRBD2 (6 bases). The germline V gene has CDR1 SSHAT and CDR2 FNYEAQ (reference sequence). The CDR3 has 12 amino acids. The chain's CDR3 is CASSSEGETQYF. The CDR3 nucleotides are TGTGCTAGCAGCTCGGAGGGGGAGACCCAGTACTTC.

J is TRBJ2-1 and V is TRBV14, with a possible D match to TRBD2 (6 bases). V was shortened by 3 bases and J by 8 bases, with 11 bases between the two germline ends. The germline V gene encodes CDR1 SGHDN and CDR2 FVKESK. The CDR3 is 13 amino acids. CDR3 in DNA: TGTGCCAGCAGCCACATCCGGAGGGATGAGCAGTTCTTC. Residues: CASSHIRRDEQFF.

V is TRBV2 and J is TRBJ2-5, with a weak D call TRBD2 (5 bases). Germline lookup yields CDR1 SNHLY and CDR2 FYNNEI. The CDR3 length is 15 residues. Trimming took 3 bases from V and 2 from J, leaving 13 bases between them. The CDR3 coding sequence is TGTGCCAGCAGTGAGGCGGCAACGGGGCAAGAGACCCAGTACTTC. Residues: CASSEAATGQETQYF.

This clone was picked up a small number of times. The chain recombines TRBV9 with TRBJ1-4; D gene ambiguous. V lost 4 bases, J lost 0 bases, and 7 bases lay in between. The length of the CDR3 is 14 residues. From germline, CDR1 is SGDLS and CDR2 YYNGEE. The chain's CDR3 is CASSPDTTNEKLFF. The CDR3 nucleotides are TGTGCCAGCAGCCCAGATACAACTAATGAAAAACTGTTTTTT.